The source of this T cell receptor beta chain is a study of T-cell reconstitution after alpha-beta-depleted transplantation in children. In its sample, this clonotype was seen a few times. The antigen is unknown. The junction departs from the called germline gene at one end, perhaps through a read error. It was with unique molecular identifiers that the TCRbeta library was prepared. TCRdb reprocessed the PCR reads via MiXCR and lists one record per CDR3 protein. In the table there are 530,000 or so distinct CDR3 sequences, 25% to 30% of which are singletons. The study, taken as a whole, reports: As was reported, about two months after transplant, alpha-beta T cells came from several hundred expanded graft clones. One year after transplant, T-cell counts and diversity came mostly from newly produced T cells.

This receptor was taken from a boy under three years old with Wiskott-Aldrich syndrome, due to receive a stem cell transplant. Sequenced material: PBMCs, taken before TCRalphabeta/CD19-depleted stem cell transplant.

In DNA form, the CDR3 reads TGTGCCATCAGTGACCAACAAGGGACCCAGTACTTC. Translated: CAISDQQGTQYF. The chain links TRBV10-3 to TRBJ2-5; no clear D. Germline V gene data show CDR1 as ENHRY and CDR2 as SYGVKD. This CDR3 is built from 12 residues.